One and the same sample provided the 19 T cell receptor beta chains below, sequenced in a study of radiotherapy plus CTLA-4 blockade in lung cancer (dated by TCRdb to the late 2010s). Library generation was performed with the immunoSEQ multiplex PCR assay. Not all clones reach the TCRdb copy of this immuneACCESS table, which keeps in-frame sequences only. Checked studies attribute under half of the gap to unresolved V genes and leave the rest unexplained. The sample data list roughly 50,000 clones, and 86% of these were observed just once. The top ten constitute over 15% of the sample. The sequenced sample was peripheral blood, obtained from a patient treated with radiotherapy plus ipilimumab. These receptors were taken from a human donor with non-small cell lung cancer that progressed on radiotherapy plus ipilimumab. Some clones in this sample may be carry-over from other donors' samples.

The V call is TRBV7-2, the J call TRBJ2-3; the D gene is possibly TRBD1 (5 bases). The CDR3 runs to 14 residues. The V end was cut by 1 base, the J end by 6 bases, with 11 bases between. The germline V gene has CDR1 SGHTA and CDR2 FQGNSA. The CDR3 DNA reads TGTGCCAGCAGCTTAGGGCAGGGAAGGGATACGCAGTATTTT. Its protein is CASSLGQGRDTQYF.

The rearrangement joins TRBV15 to TRBJ1-2, with TRBD1 matching 10 bases. Germline lookup yields CDR1 LNHNV and CDR2 YYDKDF (reference sequence). V lost 4 bases, J lost 5 bases, and 7 bases stayed unmatched. The CDR3 has 15 amino acids. CDR3 bases: TGTGCCACCAGCAACCTGGACAGGGGGAAGTATGGCTACACCTTC. Translation: CATSNLDRGKYGYTF.

This chain connects TRBV7-3 to TRBJ2-1, with 8 nucleotides matching TRBD1. CDR3 length: 15 amino acids. Germline loops: CDR1 SGHTA, CDR2 FQGTGA. V was pared by 4 bases and J by 3 bases, with 5 bases of the junction left unmatched. CDR3 amino acids: CASSSGTGHYNEQFF. In DNA form, the CDR3 reads TGTGCCAGCAGCTCCGGGACAGGTCACTACAATGAGCAGTTCTTC.

The gene calls are TRBV9 and TRBJ1-5; 7 nucleotides agree with TRBD1. CDR3 size: 15 residues. After removal of 5 bases from V and 2 bases from J, the junction contained 7 bases not matched to a gene. Germline V gene data show CDR1 as SGDLS and CDR2 as YYNGEE. The CDR3 loop reads CASSPGGGRNQPQHF. CDR3 DNA sequence: TGTGCCAGCAGTCCGGGAGGGGGCCGCAATCAGCCCCAGCATTTT.

The chain couples TRBV29-1 to TRBJ2-7; perhaps TRBD1 as D (7 bases). V lost 0 bases, J lost 2 bases, and 8 bases lay in between. The CDR3 has 13 amino acids. Germline-derived CDR1 and CDR2 are SQVTM and ANQGSEA. CDR3 sequence (DNA): TGCAGCGTTGAAGACAGGGGGGCCTACGAGCAGTACTTC. Amino acid sequence: CSVEDRGAYEQYF.

The V call is TRBV29-1, the J call TRBJ2-7, with a tentative D call TRBD2 (5 bases). V was shortened by 2 bases and J by 6 bases, with 8 bases between the two germline ends. From germline, CDR1 is SQVTM and CDR2 ANQGSEA. This CDR3 is built from 11 residues. The chain's CDR3 is CSVENRGEQYF. The CDR3 nucleotides read TGCAGCGTTGAAAATCGGGGCGAGCAGTACTTC.

A few counts support this clone. The rearrangement links TRBV11-1 to TRBJ2-7, with TRBD1 matching 11 bases. V gave up 2 bases and J gave up 9 bases; unmatched junction bases: 6. From germline, CDR1 is SGHAT and CDR2 FQDESV (reference sequence). The CDR3 spans 14 residues. The chain's CDR3 is CASSLTGQGAGQYF. The CDR3 coding sequence is TGTGCCAGCAGCTTAACAGGACAGGGGGCCGGGCAGTACTTC.

The chain combines TRBV15 with TRBJ2-5; the match to TRBD2 covers 8 bases. The CDR3 sequence is 16 residues long. Per the germline V gene, CDR1 is LNHNV and CDR2 is YYDKDF (reference sequence). V was clipped by 0 bases and J by 4 bases; unmatched bases: 7. This CDR3 reads CATSRDSAGVGETQYF. CDR3 in DNA: TGTGCCACCAGCAGAGACTCAGCGGGAGTGGGAGAGACCCAGTACTTC.

V is TRBV6-5 and J is TRBJ1-2; D remains unclear. This CDR3 is 13 amino acids long. From germline, CDR1 is MNHEY and CDR2 SVGAGI. V lost 4 bases, J lost 4 bases, and 10 bases lay in between. CDR3 DNA sequence: TGTGCCAGCAGTTCCGGGGAGTTCTATGGCTACACCTTC. Encoded protein: CASSSGEFYGYTF.

V is TRBV9 and J is TRBJ2-1; TRBD1 is a possible D gene (6 bases). Trimming pared 6 bases from V and 4 bases from J, leaving 17 bases between. Germline CDR1 SGDLS, CDR2 YYNGEE. CDR3 length: 15 amino acids. Here the CDR3 reads CASTLGWGLYNEQFF. The DNA for the CDR3 is TGTGCCAGCACCCTGGGATGGGGGCTATACAATGAGCAGTTCTTC.

The chain recombines TRBV19 with TRBJ2-1; 7 positions agree with TRBD1. Germline V CDR1 and CDR2: LNHDA, SQIVND (reference sequence). The junction had 17 bases not matched to a gene; V was cut back by 6 bases and J by 6 bases. The CDR3 runs to 17 residues. CDR3 loop: CASSSLGRGQLGNEQFF. Here the CDR3 DNA reads TGTGCCAGTAGCTCTTTAGGAAGGGGGCAGTTAGGCAATGAGCAGTTCTTC.

The CDR3 reads CSISGRTYNEQFF. The CDR3 DNA reads TGCAGCATCAGCGGGAGAACCTACAATGAGCAGTTCTTC. The chain couples TRBV29-1 to TRBJ2-1, with TRBD2 matching over 8 bases. Germline V lookup: CDR1 SQVTM, CDR2 ANQGSEA. The J segment lost 2 bases and the V segment lost 8 bases, leaving 5 bases of the junction unmatched. The length of the CDR3 is 13 residues.

This chain connects TRBV5-4 to TRBJ2-3; D might be TRBD1 (6 bases). The CDR3 is made up of 13 amino acids. From germline, CDR1 is SGHNT and CDR2 YYREEE (reference sequence). V lost 4 bases to trimming and J lost 3 bases, with 9 bases between them. The CDR3 bases are TGTGCCAGCAGCGAACAGGGAACAGATACGCAGTATTTT. It yields the protein CASSEQGTDTQYF. Full variable domain (outside the CDR3, taken from reference TRBV5-4 and TRBJ2-3): ETGVTQSPTHLIKTRGQQVTLRCSSQSGHNTVSWYQQALGQGPQFIFQYYREEENGRGNFPPRFSGLQFPNYSSELNVNALELDDSALYLCASSEQGTDTQYFGPGTRLTVL.

The chain joins TRBV11-2 to TRBJ2-7; D remains unclear. Germline V lookup: CDR1 SGHAT, CDR2 FQNNGV. This CDR3 contains 13 residues. V gave up 1 base and J gave up 7 bases, with 11 bases separating them. The DNA of the CDR3 is TGTGCCAGCAGCTTAGTCGCTGACTGGGAGCAGTACTTC. Its protein product is CASSLVADWEQYF.

This chain links TRBV2 with TRBJ1-5, with 7 bases that match TRBD1. The V gene end was trimmed by 8 bases and the J gene end by 0 bases; junction bases not matched to a gene: 7. The V gene's germline CDR1 is SNHLY and CDR2 FYNNEI. This CDR3 has 15 amino acids. CDR3 amino acids: CASSGQANSNQPQHF. The DNA for the CDR3 is TGTGCCAGCTCCGGACAGGCCAATAGCAATCAGCCCCAGCATTTT.

The V and J genes are TRBV5-1 and TRBJ1-3; D ambiguous. This CDR3 is built from 16 residues. Trimming pared 1 base from V and 0 bases from J, leaving 11 bases between. The germline CDR1 and CDR2 sequences are SGHRS and YFSETQ. The CDR3 DNA sequence: TGCGCCAGCAGCTTGAGCGGGTTCGACTCTGGAAACACCATATATTTT. As protein: CASSLSGFDSGNTIYF.

The V gene is TRBV6-1, the J gene TRBJ2-7, with D possibly matching TRBD1 (5 bases). Trimming shortened V by 5 bases and J by 4 bases, and 12 bases separated the two germline ends. CDR1 is MNHNS, CDR2 SASEGT, per germline. CDR3 length: 13 amino acids. The CDR3 sequence is CASSSTTGYEQYF. The CDR3 region has the DNA TGTGCCAGCAGTTCCACAACAGGATACGAGCAGTACTTC.

The chain employs TRBV6-1 and TRBJ1-4, with D possibly being TRBD1 (5 bases). Trimming shortened V by 4 bases and J by 0 bases, and 18 bases separated the two germline ends. CDR1 MNHNS and CDR2 SASEGT come from the germline V gene. The CDR3 is made up of 18 amino acids. The CDR3 loop is CASSGLGVGHATNEKLFF. The CDR3 nucleotides read TGTGCCAGCAGTGGTTTAGGGGTGGGCCATGCAACTAATGAAAAACTGTTTTTT.

The chain carries TRBV11-3 and TRBJ2-1, with TRBD2 matching 7 bases. Looked up from germline, CDR1 is SGHNT and CDR2 is YENEEA. Trimming took 2 bases from V and 5 from J; bases not matched to a gene: 3. CDR3 size: 14 residues. The CDR3 loop reads CASSLSLADNEQFF. DNA for the CDR3: TGTGCCAGCAGCTTAAGTCTAGCGGACAATGAGCAGTTCTTC.